The 22 T cell receptor beta chains below were found in one sample sequenced in a study of CD8 T cells in ankylosing spondylitis. TCRdb re-derived calls from the 5' RACE reads in MiXCR, one entry per CDR3 protein. Of 100,000 to 150,000 distinct CDR3 sequences in the sample, roughly 13% were seen once. Material for sequencing was blood, either unsorted or a sorted T cell fraction (not recorded which). Receptors originate from a female donor with ankylosing spondylitis or in good health (not recorded which).

For this clonotype: A much larger clone differs from this one at a single base, so this may be a read error. The chain has TRBV18 and TRBJ2-7; TRBD1 agrees at 8 bases. The CDR3 has 14 amino acids. V was pared by 3 bases and J by 6 bases, with 7 bases of the junction left unmatched. CDR1 is KGHSH and CDR2 is LQKENI in the germline V gene. In nucleotides, the CDR3 is TGTGCCAGCTCACCCGGGGCAGGGGGCTTCGAGCAGTACTTC. It specifies CASSPGAGGFEQYF.

Remarks on this clonotype: A clone one base away is much larger, so this may be a read error. The J gene is TRBJ2-1, the V gene TRBV11-2, with TRBD2 matching over 7 bases. The CDR3 is made up of 18 amino acids. Germline CDR1 reads SGHAT; CDR2 reads FQNNGV. V was pared by 5 bases and J by 4 bases, with 17 bases of the junction left unmatched. The CDR3 region is CASSQRTKTSWTYNEQFF. CDR3 in DNA: TGTGCCAGCAGCCAACGAACCAAGACTAGCTGGACGTACAATGAGCAGTTCTTC.

V and J are TRBV30 and TRBJ1-2; D call uncertain. Trimming cost V 5 bases and J 8 bases, with 9 bases left between them. The germline CDR1 and CDR2 sequences are GTSNPN and SVGIG (reference sequence). This CDR3 contains 10 residues. CDR3 sequence reads: CAWRQVGYTF. CDR3 bases: TGTGCCTGGCGCCAAGTGGGCTACACCTTC.

This clonotype came up many times. This chain joins TRBV5-1 and TRBJ2-5; tentatively, D is TRBD1 (6 bases). CDR3 size: 15 residues. Germline values: CDR1 SGHRS, CDR2 YFSETQ. Trimming took 4 bases from V and 2 from J, leaving 15 bases between them. CDR3 DNA: TGCGCCAGCAGCGGTCAACAGGGACGGCAAGAGACCCAGTACTTC. Translation: CASSGQQGRQETQYF.

The gene calls are TRBV7-6 and TRBJ2-2; no definite D call. Germline CDR1 and CDR2: SGHVS and FNYEAQ. The CDR3 consists of 14 residues. Trimming removed 8 bases at V and 4 bases at J, with 14 bases between. The DNA of the CDR3 is TGTGCCAGCCTGGCCTCGGAATCCACCGGGGAGCTGTTTTTT. It yields the protein CASLASESTGELFF. Full variable domain (rest looked up from reference TRBV7-6 and TRBJ2-2): GAGVSQSPRYKVTKRGQDVALRCDPISGHVSLYWYRQALGQGPEFLTYFNYEAQQDKSGLPNDRFSAERPEGSISTLTIQRTEQRDSAMYRCASLASESTGELFFGEGSRLTVL.

This clonotype has a count of ten or more. This chain uses TRBV27 with TRBJ1-5; weak D call: TRBD1 (6 bases). CDR1 and CDR2 from the germline V gene are MNHEY and SMNVEV (reference sequence). This CDR3 has 16 residues. Trimming removed 2 bases at V and 0 bases at J, with 11 bases between. The CDR3 is CASSLVGTISNQPQHF. The CDR3 nucleotides read TGTGCCAGCAGTTTAGTCGGGACAATTAGCAATCAGCCCCAGCATTTT.

This clonotype was recorded at least ten times. The chain couples TRBV5-1 to TRBJ1-1; maybe TRBD1 (5 bases). Trimming stripped 2 bases from V and 4 bases from J, with 9 bases between. This CDR3 comprises 13 residues. Germline-derived CDR1 and CDR2 are SGHRS and YFSETQ. The DNA of the CDR3 is TGCGCCAGCAGCTTAGGGGTTGGCACTGAAGCTTTCTTT. Its translation is CASSLGVGTEAFF.

This clonotype was found many times. The chain uses TRBV5-1 and TRBJ2-5, with D perhaps TRBD1 (5 bases). The CDR3 length is 14 residues. The V gene's germline CDR1 is SGHRS and CDR2 YFSETQ. Trimming cost V 4 bases and J 7 bases, with 17 bases left between them. Here the CDR3 reads CASSIDSTGGTQYF. The CDR3 region has the DNA TGCGCCAGCAGCATCGACAGCACGGGTGGGACCCAGTACTTC.

This clonotype was detected ten times or more. The chain links TRBV27 to TRBJ1-5, with 10 positions matching TRBD1. The CDR3 covers 15 residues. V lost 7 bases and J lost 3; bases outside the gene matches: 6. Per the germline V gene, CDR1 is MNHEY and CDR2 is SMNVEV (reference sequence). The CDR3 loop reads CASKVGTGDNQPQHF. DNA of the CDR3: TGTGCCAGCAAGGTAGGGACAGGGGACAATCAGCCCCAGCATTTT.

In this sample, this clonotype turned up many times. The V call is TRBV29-1, the J call TRBJ2-3; 11 bases map to TRBD2. CDR3 length: 12 amino acids. CDR1 and CDR2 from the germline V gene are SQVTM and ANQGSEA. The V segment lost 7 bases and the J segment 6 bases; nucleotides outside the gene matches: 3. Here the CDR3 DNA reads TGCAGCGGCGGGACTAGCGGCGATACGCAGTATTTT. It yields the protein CSGGTSGDTQYF.

CDR3: CASRGTVYNEQFF. The CDR3 nucleotides read TGTGCCAGCAGGGGGACAGTTTACAATGAGCAGTTCTTC. The chain joins TRBV2 to TRBJ2-1; TRBD1 aligns across 7 bases. The CDR3 totals 13 residues. The germline V gene encodes CDR1 SNHLY and CDR2 FYNNEI. Trimming took 6 bases from V and 4 from J; bases not matched to a gene: 3.

This rearrangement joins TRBV19 to TRBJ1-2, with 8 bases lining up with TRBD1. J gave up 5 bases and V 5 bases, and 7 bases lay outside the gene matches. The CDR3 length is 14 residues. Looked up from germline, CDR1 is LNHDA and CDR2 is SQIVND (reference sequence). The CDR3 loop reads CASSVPGQVYGYTF. CDR3 in DNA: TGTGCCAGTAGTGTTCCGGGACAGGTGTATGGCTACACCTTC.

At least ten counts were recorded for this clonotype. V and J are TRBV4-1 and TRBJ2-1, with 14 nucleotides matching TRBD2. The germline CDR1 and CDR2 sequences are MGHRA and YSYEKL. CDR3 length: 17 residues. With 4 bases clipped from V and 6 bases from J, the junction kept 8 bases outside the gene matches. The CDR3 nucleotides read TGCGCCAGCAGCCCAGGGACTAGCGGGAGTACAGCCAATGAGCAGTTCTTC. Translated, it gives CASSPGTSGSTANEQFF.

This clonotype appeared a few times. J is TRBJ2-1 and V is TRBV7-3; the match to TRBD2 covers 10 bases. CDR3 length equals 14 residues. The J segment lost 7 bases and the V segment lost 5 bases, leaving 5 bases of the junction unmatched. Germline V gene lookup returns CDR1 SGHTA and CDR2 FQGTGA. CDR3 nucleotides: TGTGCCAGCAGCCTAGGGACTAGCGAAAATGAGCAGTTCTTC. It specifies CASSLGTSENEQFF.

V usage is TRBV4-2 and J usage is TRBJ2-1, with TRBD2 matching over 10 bases. Germline V gene data show CDR1 as LGHNA and CDR2 as YNFKEQ. The CDR3 is 19 amino acids. Trimming took 2 bases from V and 1 from J; bases not matched to a gene: 11. Here the CDR3 DNA reads TGTGCCAGCAGCCAATACGGTGGTAGCGGGGGGCCTTCCTACAATGAGCAGTTCTTC. Its translation: CASSQYGGSGGPSYNEQFF.

The CDR3 bases are TGTGCCAGCAGGCCCGGACTAGCGGGGCAAGAGACCCAGTACTTC. Its protein product is CASRPGLAGQETQYF. The chain carries TRBV6-2 or TRBV6-3 and TRBJ2-5; TRBD2 matches 12 bases. The CDR3 runs to 15 residues. J gave up 2 bases and V 6 bases, and 4 bases lay outside the gene matches. Germline V gene sequence: CDR1 MNHEY, CDR2 SVGEGT.

V gene TRBV15 combines with J gene TRBJ2-1, with 7 bases lining up with TRBD1. From germline, CDR1 is LNHNV and CDR2 YYDKDF (reference sequence). The CDR3 extends over 12 amino acids. Germline trimming cut 2 bases from V and 8 bases from J; bases unmatched to any gene: 0. Written as DNA, the CDR3 is TGTGCCACCAGCAGAACAGGGGATGAGCAGTTCTTC. Its protein product is CATSRTGDEQFF. The complete variable domain, with remaining parts taken from reference TRBV15 and TRBJ2-1, reads DAMVIQNPRYQVTQFGKPVTLSCSQTLNHNVMYWYQQKSSQAPKLLFHYYDKDFNNEADTPDNFQSRRPNTSFCFLDIRSPGLGDTAMYLCATSRTGDEQFFGPGTRLTVL.

The rearrangement links TRBV12-3 or TRBV12-4 to TRBJ1-6; 10 positions agree with TRBD1. The junction had 4 bases not matched to a gene; V was cut back by 4 bases and J by 4 bases. This CDR3 is built from 16 residues. DNA of the CDR3: TGTGCCAGCAGTTCGGCGGGACAGGGGTATAATTCACCCCTCCACTTT. It translates to CASSSAGQGYNSPLHF.

This clonotype was seen ten or more times. The chain links TRBV20-1 to TRBJ1-3, with D possibly matching TRBD1 (5 bases). Germline V gene data show CDR1 as DFQATT and CDR2 as SNEGSKA (reference sequence). Trimming stripped 3 bases from V and 6 bases from J, with 9 bases between. The CDR3 is 12 amino acids. The chain's CDR3 is CSARGEKNTIYF. As DNA, the CDR3 is TGCAGTGCTAGGGGGGAAAAAAACACCATATATTTT.

This clonotype has at least ten counts. The chain is built from TRBV27 and TRBJ1-1; 8 bases fit TRBD1. The J segment lost 1 base and the V segment lost 3 bases, leaving 10 bases of the junction unmatched. The germline gives CDR1 MNHEY, CDR2 SMNVEV (reference sequence). The CDR3 totals 17 residues. CDR3 in amino acids: CASSFLTPTGENTEAFF. CDR3 coding DNA: TGTGCCAGCAGTTTTCTGACGCCGACAGGGGAGAACACTGAAGCTTTCTTT.

This clonotype was picked up many times. V usage is TRBV20-1 and J usage is TRBJ2-5; D is perhaps TRBD2 (6 bases). With 1 base removed from V and 5 bases from J, the gap between germline ends came to 17 bases. The germline V gene encodes CDR1 DFQATT and CDR2 SNEGSKA (reference sequence). The CDR3 consists of 15 residues. This chain's CDR3 is CSARAGGADMETQYF. In DNA form, the CDR3 reads TGCAGTGCTAGAGCTGGCGGGGCCGATATGGAGACCCAGTACTTC.

The sample holds a few counts of this clonotype. The rearrangement joins TRBV18 to TRBJ2-1; no clear D. The CDR3 has 15 residues. V lost 3 bases and J lost 4, with 13 bases in between. Germline CDR1 is KGHSH and CDR2 is LQKENI. CDR3 residues: CASSPVLGIYNEQFF. The CDR3 DNA reads as TGTGCCAGCTCACCGGTGTTGGGGATTTACAATGAGCAGTTCTTC.